The T cell receptor beta chain described here comes from a study of glioma-infiltrating T cells. Study-wide results and limits: Gliomas, especially low-grade, showed above-expected tissue-blood divergence; non-neoplastic patients showed below. Very few CDR3 sequences were shared between tissue and blood.

Germline V lookup: CDR1 SGHTS, CDR2 YDEGEE. With 4 bases removed from V and 4 bases from J, the gap between germline ends came to 15 bases. CDR3 length equals 14 residues. The iRepertoire nested amplicon-rescue multiplex PCR amplified TCR alpha and beta CDR3s from RNA. One-step reverse transcription and amplification started from approximately 100-400 ng of tissue mRNA or PBMC total RNA. TCRdb itself ran the multiplex PCR reads through MiXCR, one entry per CDR3 protein. This sample has thousands of distinct CDR3 sequences, with 28% found just once. A word on this clonotype: Its antigen is still unknown.

J is TRBJ2-7 and V is TRBV5-8; perhaps TRBD1 as D (6 bases). The receptor was derived from a human donor with low-grade glioma or glioblastoma, undergoing nonglioma brain surgery, or in good health (not recorded which). The sequencing input was glioma tissue, nonneoplastic brain tissue, or PBMCs (not recorded which). In nucleotides, the CDR3 is TGTGCCAGCAGCCCGGGACAAGCTTGGTACGAGCAGTACTTC. It is translated as CASSPGQAWYEQYF.